Listed below are T cell receptor beta chains from one sample, sequenced in a study of T cells in Graves' hyperthyroidism and ophthalmopathy. TCRdb re-called the multiplex PCR reads through MiXCR, storing one row per CDR3 protein. This table has around 250,000 distinct CDR3 sequences, roughly 15% appearing once. The sample consisted of blood. The receptor set was obtained from a woman between 40 and 50 years old with Graves' hyperthyroidism that later progressed to Graves' ophthalmopathy. Each CDR3 is given without its conserved first and last residue.

j_gene,v_gene,CDR3aa
TRBJ2-5,TRBV28,ASREVLANQETQY
TRBJ1-4,TRBV18,ASSPGVRGSKEEKLF
TRBJ2-6,TRBV2,ASRRQVLSGANVLT
TRBJ1-2,TRBV5-8,ASSFETSYGYT
TRBJ2-2,TRBV18,ASSPRTVNTGELF
TRBJ2-5,TRBV15,ATSASGDRGQETQY
TRBJ2-7,TRBV27,ASRTAREAKYEQY
TRBJ2-3,TRBV5-4,ASSLPLGTSGRGTQY
TRBJ2-3,TRBV5-1,ASSPTGTDTQY
TRBJ2-4,TRBV30,AWSPRTGHAKNIQY
TRBJ2-1,TRBV12-3/TRBV12-4,ASSFELGYNEQF
TRBJ1-6,TRBV24-1,ATSDPDRANSPLH
TRBJ2-3,TRBV4-1,ASSQVLRISTDTQY
TRBJ1-6,TRBV30,AWSGGSNNSPLH
TRBJ2-6,TRBV30,AWRKGDSGANVLT
TRBJ2-5,TRBV7-9,ASSSIKGAQGETQY
TRBJ2-5,TRBV12-3/TRBV12-4,ASSYRETQY
TRBJ2-6,TRBV6-1,ASSELGPNSGANVLT
TRBJ2-2,TRBV24-1,ATSQTGELF
TRBJ1-3,TRBV10-3,AISEDGYSGNTIY
TRBJ2-1,TRBV2,ASRLLLADNEQF
TRBJ2-1,TRBV18,ASSPRINGLAGLNEQF
TRBJ2-6,TRBV6-5,ASSYSTLTSGANVLT
TRBJ1-4,TRBV10-2,ASSWTATNEKLF
TRBJ2-3,TRBV5-6,ASSASSTDTQY
TRBJ1-1,TRBV18,ASSPFGQAAPEAF
TRBJ2-2,TRBV2,ASRSGRGGTGELF
TRBJ1-1,TRBV7-2,ASSLRPRQVMNTEAF
TRBJ2-7,TRBV5-5,ASSLYDSGEQY
TRBJ2-6,TRBV7-9,ASSSTGGAGANVLT
TRBJ2-1,TRBV20-1,SAGLVAYNEQF
TRBJ2-3,TRBV27,ASSFGYGEVAGTSTDTQY
TRBJ2-1,TRBV5-1,ASSQLQVLSSYNEQF
TRBJ1-4,TRBV2,ASSGRGPNEKLF
TRBJ2-7,TRBV14,ASSQTYPSGPNYEQY
TRBJ1-1,TRBV2,ASAGLKGPQATEAF
TRBJ2-5,TRBV3-1,ASSQGELAGVFWETQY
TRBJ1-2,TRBV20-1,STRWTANYGYT
TRBJ2-3,TRBV2,ASRRAGVEDTQY
TRBJ2-1,TRBV3-1,ASSHNDVSPGYNEQF